There are a few counts of the clone carrying this TCR beta chain. Antigen: not known. This CDR3 is built from 18 residues. Trimming removed 6 bases at V and 1 base at J, with 24 bases between. Germline V lookup: CDR1 MNHNS, CDR2 SASEGT. This entry belongs to a study of tumor-infiltrating lymphocytes in primary liver carcinoma. Study outcomes and limitations: Bulk unsorted samples prevented comparison of CD4+ and CD8+ repertoires. Whereas tumor region pairs overlapped more, tumor-adjacent and tumor-blood pairs overlapped less.

Starting material of about 450 ng total RNA yielded TCR beta cDNA via a constant-region primer. TCR beta libraries came from three nested multiplex PCR rounds using slightly modified ARM-PCR. A C-beta reverse primer was combined with TRBV1-TRBV30 forward primers in the first two PCR rounds, and each round had roughly 9 cycles. MiXCR, applied by TCRdb to the multiplex PCR reads, yields one record per CDR3 protein. The profile shows some 180,000 distinct CDR3 sequences, approximately 60% of them singletons. It was unsorted whole blood that yielded blood RNA, and germline DNA was also extracted. Sampling before surgery obtained about 3.9 milliliters of peripheral blood.

This clonotype originated in a middle-aged man with primary liver carcinoma and hepatitis B virus infection. Material: peripheral blood. The chain recombines TRBV6-1 with TRBJ1-2, with TRBD1 as a possible D gene (6 bases). The CDR3 region is CASRAGAGDSNFNYGYTF. The CDR3 DNA reads as TGTGCCAGCAGAGCAGGGGCGGGGGACTCCAACTTTAACTATGGCTACACCTTC.